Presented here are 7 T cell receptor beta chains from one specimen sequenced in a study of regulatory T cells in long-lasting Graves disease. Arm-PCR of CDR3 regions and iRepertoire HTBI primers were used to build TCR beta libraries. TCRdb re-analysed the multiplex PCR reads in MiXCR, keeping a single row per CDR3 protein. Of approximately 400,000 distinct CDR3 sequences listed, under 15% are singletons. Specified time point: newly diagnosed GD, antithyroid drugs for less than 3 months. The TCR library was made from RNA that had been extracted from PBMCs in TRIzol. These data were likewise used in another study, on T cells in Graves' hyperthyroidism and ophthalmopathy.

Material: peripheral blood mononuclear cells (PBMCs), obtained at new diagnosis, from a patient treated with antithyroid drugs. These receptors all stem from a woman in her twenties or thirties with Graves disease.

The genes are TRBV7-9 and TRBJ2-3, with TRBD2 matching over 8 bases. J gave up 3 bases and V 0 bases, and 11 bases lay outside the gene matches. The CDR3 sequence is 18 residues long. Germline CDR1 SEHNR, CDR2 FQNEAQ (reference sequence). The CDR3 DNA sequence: TGTGCCAGCAGCTTAGCGCCGTCGGGAGGGCGTATAACAGATACGCAGTATTTT. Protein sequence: CASSLAPSGGRITDTQYF.

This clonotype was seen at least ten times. The CDR3 DNA sequence: TGTGCCAGCAGTGAACTCCGTAGTGTCGGTACGCAGTATTTT. Translated, it gives CASSELRSVGTQYF. The chain employs TRBV6-2 or TRBV6-3 and TRBJ2-3; D is uncertain. There are 14 residues in the CDR3. V was shortened by 5 bases and J by 8 bases, with 17 bases between the two germline ends. Germline V gene data show CDR1 as MNHEY and CDR2 as SVGEGT.

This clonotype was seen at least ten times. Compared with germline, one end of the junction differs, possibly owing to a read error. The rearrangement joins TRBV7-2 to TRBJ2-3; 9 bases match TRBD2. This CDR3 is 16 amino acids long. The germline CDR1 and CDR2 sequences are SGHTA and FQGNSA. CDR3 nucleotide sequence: TGTGCCAGCAGCTTAGCGGGGACTAGCCGCACAGGTACGCAGTATTTT. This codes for CASSLAGTSRTGTQYF.

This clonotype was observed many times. CDR3 nucleotides: TGTGCCAGCAGACCTGGCCAGCCGAACACTGAAGCTTTCTTT. Translating it yields CASRPGQPNTEAFF. V and J are TRBV5-8 and TRBJ1-1; D is ambiguous. V lost 5 bases to trimming and J lost 1 base, with 12 bases between them. Looked up from germline, CDR1 is SGHTS and CDR2 is YDEGEE. The CDR3 contains 14 residues.

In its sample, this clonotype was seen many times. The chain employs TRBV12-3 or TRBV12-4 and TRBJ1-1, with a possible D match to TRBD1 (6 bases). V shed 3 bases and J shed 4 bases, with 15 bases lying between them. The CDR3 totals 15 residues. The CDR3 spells CASSLIRGRATEAFF. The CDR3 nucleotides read TGTGCCAGCAGTTTGATTCGGGGGCGAGCCACTGAAGCTTTCTTT.

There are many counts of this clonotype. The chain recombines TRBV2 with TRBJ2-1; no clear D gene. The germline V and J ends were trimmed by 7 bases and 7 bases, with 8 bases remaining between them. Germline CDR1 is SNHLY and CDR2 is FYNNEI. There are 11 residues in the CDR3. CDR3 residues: CASTVGNEQFF. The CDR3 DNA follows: TGTGCCAGCACAGTCGGGAATGAGCAGTTCTTC.

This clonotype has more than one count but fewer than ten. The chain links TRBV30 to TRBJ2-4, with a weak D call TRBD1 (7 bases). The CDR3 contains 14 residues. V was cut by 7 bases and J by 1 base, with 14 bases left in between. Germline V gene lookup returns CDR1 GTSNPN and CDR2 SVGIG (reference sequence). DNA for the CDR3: TGTGCCTTAGCACCAGGGGGGGCCAAAAACATTCAGTACTTC. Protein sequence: CALAPGGAKNIQYF.